The 21 T cell receptor beta chains given below trace back to one sample, sequenced in a study of beta chain features in type 1 diabetes. Expressed TCRB transcripts were sequenced after all isolated RNA was converted to cDNA. Here immunoSEQ multiplex PCR was the method, and the copy in TCRdb shows in-frame clones only, minus some. The sample records 120,000 to 150,000 clones, about 13% being singletons. Whole-study findings and limits: When Type 1 diabetes patients were examined, their TCRB CDR3s proved moderately but significantly shorter in all four CD4+ subsets.

Their target antigens are unknown. The specimen sequenced was central memory CD4+ T cells from blood. The receptors shown here come from a man between 18 and 35 years old with type 1 diabetes.

V and J are TRBV7-3 and TRBJ2-3; 7 bases map to TRBD2. J was trimmed by 2 bases and V by 5 bases; bases with no gene match: 4. The germline V gene has CDR1 SGHTA and CDR2 FQGTGA. The CDR3 is made up of 14 amino acids. DNA of the CDR3: TGTGCCAGCAGCCGCGGGGGTTCCACAGATACGCAGTATTTT. Translating it yields CASSRGGSTDTQYF.

Points on this clone: This same CDR3 is encoded by further DNA sequences in the sample. This chain uses TRBV7-3 with TRBJ1-1; perhaps TRBD1 as D (6 bases). In germline, CDR1 is SGHTA, CDR2 FQGTGA. Trimming took off 4 bases at V and 1 base at J, with 7 bases between the two ends. The CDR3 runs 13 residues. CDR3 amino acids: CASSSQGNTEAFF. CDR3 in DNA: TGTGCCAGCAGCTCACAGGGGAACACTGAAGCTTTCTTT.

The V and J genes are TRBV6-5 and TRBJ2-1; D is undetermined. Per the germline V gene, CDR1 is MNHEY and CDR2 is SVGAGI. CDR3 size: 12 residues. V lost 4 bases to trimming and J lost 6 bases, with 7 bases between them. The chain's CDR3 is CASSSPPNEQFF. For the CDR3, the DNA is TGTGCCAGCAGTTCCCCGCCCAATGAGCAGTTCTTC.

This clone was recorded many times. The chain links TRBV7-9 to TRBJ2-1; D not certain. CDR1 is SEHNR, CDR2 FQNEAQ, per germline (reference sequence). The CDR3 spans 14 residues. V was clipped by 1 base and J by 7 bases, with 11 bases between them. The DNA of the CDR3 is TGTGCCAGCAGCTTAGACCTAACAGCTAATGAGCAGTTCTTC. It translates to CASSLDLTANEQFF. The entire variable domain, with the rest obtained from reference TRBV7-9 and TRBJ2-1, is as follows: DTGVSQNPRHKITKRGQNVTFRCDPISEHNRLYWYRQTLGQGPEFLTYFQNEAQLEKSRLLSDRFSAERPKGSFSTLEIQRTEQGDSAMYLCASSLDLTANEQFFGPGTRLTVL.

This chain joins TRBV5-8 and TRBJ1-2; D is possibly TRBD1 (5 bases). CDR3 length equals 16 residues. Germline CDR1 is SGHTS and CDR2 is YDEGEE. Between the trimmed V and J ends, which lost 5 bases and 5 bases, there was a span of 22 bases. CDR3 bases: TGTGCCAGCAGGATTGGAGGCGGCAAAGGGGCTTATGGCTACACCTTC. It encodes CASRIGGGKGAYGYTF.

This clone showed up just a few times. For the CDR3, the DNA is TGTGCCAGCAGCTTAATAATTAGCACAGATACGCAGTATTTT. Residues: CASSLIISTDTQYF. This chain links TRBV7-2 with TRBJ2-3; D unclear. Germline values: CDR1 SGHTA, CDR2 FQGNSA. The length of the CDR3 is 14 residues. V was clipped by 2 bases and J by 0 bases, with 6 bases between them.

This clone was observed many times. CDR3 protein: CASSQVGLVGTSNTGELFF. The CDR3 coding sequence is TGCGCCAGCAGCCAAGTAGGTTTAGTTGGGACTTCTAACACCGGGGAGCTGTTTTTT. The chain has TRBV4-1 and TRBJ2-2; D might be TRBD2 (6 bases). The germline V and J ends were trimmed by 1 base and 2 bases, with 20 bases remaining between them. CDR1 is MGHRA and CDR2 is YSYEKL in the germline V gene. This CDR3 has 19 residues.

The rearrangement uses TRBV7-7 and TRBJ2-5; 7 bases align to TRBD2. Germline CDR1 reads SSHAT; CDR2 reads FNYEAQ (reference sequence). The CDR3 spans 13 residues. V lost 3 bases and J lost 5; bases outside the gene matches: 3. CDR3 sequence reads: CASSFAGDETQYF. CDR3 sequence (DNA): TGTGCCAGCAGCTTTGCGGGGGATGAGACCCAGTACTTC.

V and J are TRBV10-3 and TRBJ1-6; D may be TRBD1 (5 bases). CDR1 is ENHRY, CDR2 SYGVKD, per germline. V lost 2 bases to trimming and J lost 6 bases, with 14 bases between them. CDR3 size: 16 residues. In nucleotides, the CDR3 is TGTGCCATCAGTGAGGGCGGGGGAGCCCGTAATTCACCCCTCCACTTT. Protein: CAISEGGGARNSPLHF.

The V and J genes are TRBV9 and TRBJ1-1; D gene unclear. The CDR3 covers 15 residues. Looked up from germline, CDR1 is SGDLS and CDR2 is YYNGEE. V was cut by 0 bases and J by 0 bases, with 9 bases left in between. The CDR3: CASSVDLYMNTEAFF. CDR3 nucleotides: TGTGCCAGCAGCGTAGATCTGTACATGAACACTGAAGCTTTCTTT.

This clone was observed a handful of times. The V and J genes are TRBV13 and TRBJ2-7; tentatively, D is TRBD1 (5 bases). V lost 5 bases and J lost 0, with 17 bases in between. Germline loops: CDR1 PRHDT, CDR2 FYEKMQ (reference sequence). The CDR3 is 16 residues long. CDR3 sequence reads: CASSPIRQGGSYEQYF. The CDR3 DNA reads TGTGCCAGCAGCCCTATTAGGCAGGGTGGCTCCTACGAGCAGTACTTC.

This clone was seen only a few times. V gene TRBV14 combines with J gene TRBJ1-1, with D uncertain. V was trimmed by 1 base and J by 8 bases, leaving 11 bases between them. CDR1 is SGHDN and CDR2 is FVKESK in the germline V gene. The CDR3 is made up of 13 amino acids. In DNA form, the CDR3 reads TGTGCCAGCAGCCAAGTGTCTATGGGGGAAGCTTTCTTT. Its protein is CASSQVSMGEAFF.

This clone was seen only a few times. The chain couples TRBV11-2 to TRBJ1-2; weak D call: TRBD1 (5 bases). Germline CDR1 and CDR2: SGHAT and FQNNGV. Trimming removed 5 bases at V and 3 bases at J, with 13 bases between. The CDR3 totals 14 residues. The CDR3: CASSPPGTDYGYTF. The CDR3 DNA is TGTGCCAGCAGCCCGCCCGGGACGGACTATGGCTACACCTTC.

This clone was picked up a small number of times. CDR3 loop: CARLGQGGGYTF. DNA for the CDR3: TGTGCCAGACTGGGACAGGGGGGTGGCTACACCTTC. V usage is TRBV2 and J usage is TRBJ1-2; 11 bases match TRBD1. The CDR3 consists of 12 residues. Germline CDR1 reads SNHLY; CDR2 reads FYNNEI. V shed 9 bases, J shed 7 bases, and the junction held 4 bases outside the gene matches.

There are many counts of this clone. The chain carries TRBV27 and TRBJ1-2, with 8 bases fitting TRBD1. This CDR3 comprises 14 residues. Per germline, CDR1 MNHEY and CDR2 SMNVEV (reference sequence). Unmatched junction bases numbered 4, after V lost 5 bases and J lost 2 bases. The CDR3 bases are TGTGCCAGCAGTCACCGACAGGGGAACTATGGCTACACCTTC. This gives the protein CASSHRQGNYGYTF.

This clone was seen a handful of times. The chain links TRBV28 to TRBJ1-2, with 7 bases matching TRBD1. Trimming at V came to 3 bases and at J to 6 bases, leaving 7 bases not matched to a gene. The CDR3 loop spans 14 amino acids. CDR1 is MDHEN and CDR2 is SYDVKM in the germline V gene. The CDR3 DNA reads as TGTGCCAGCAGTTTCGGATCCAGGGGGAATGGCTACACCTTC. This sequence encodes CASSFGSRGNGYTF.

This clone was counted a few times. The chain uses TRBV7-2 and TRBJ1-2; 9 bases match TRBD1. The germline V gene has CDR1 SGHTA and CDR2 FQGNSA. The CDR3 extends over 15 amino acids. Losses at the gene ends were 5 bases for V and 7 bases for J; bases not matched to a gene: 11. The CDR3: CASSPQGGQGSGYTF. Here the CDR3 DNA reads TGTGCCAGCAGCCCACAAGGGGGACAGGGTAGTGGCTACACCTTC.

This chain joins TRBV18 and TRBJ2-3; D is undetermined. Germline V CDR1 and CDR2: KGHSH, LQKENI. The V and J ends lost 0 bases and 3 bases respectively, with 10 bases between them. The CDR3 spans 15 residues. The CDR3 DNA is TGTGCCAGCTCACCACCCAGTTTACAAACAGATACGCAGTATTTT. Translation gives CASSPPSLQTDTQYF.

The table lists this clone with a few counts. At the DNA level, this CDR3 is encoded by other sequences in the same sample as well. This chain uses TRBV20-1 with TRBJ2-3, with TRBD2 identical over 7 bases. The CDR3 has 11 residues. Germline CDR1 is DFQATT and CDR2 is SNEGSKA (reference sequence). After removal of 3 bases from V and 6 bases from J, the junction contained 0 bases not matched to a gene. Here the CDR3 DNA reads TGCAGTGCTAGGGGGGGGGATACGCAGTATTTT. It codes for CSARGGDTQYF.

In its sample, this clone was seen a few times. V and J are TRBV30 and TRBJ1-1; D is unresolved. This CDR3 has 14 amino acids. Trimming removed 1 base at V and 1 base at J, with 10 bases between. Germline lookup yields CDR1 GTSNPN and CDR2 SVGIG (reference sequence). The CDR3 is CAWSAVNGNTEAFF. CDR3 DNA sequence: TGTGCCTGGAGTGCAGTTAATGGGAACACTGAAGCTTTCTTT.

This chain uses TRBV5-1 with TRBJ2-3, with 8 bases matching TRBD2. CDR1 is SGHRS and CDR2 is YFSETQ in the germline V gene. There are 15 residues in the CDR3. Trimming cost V 2 bases and J 2 bases; bases outside gene matches: 4. CDR3 sequence: CASSLAGATTDTQYF. The CDR3 DNA reads as TGCGCCAGCAGCTTAGCGGGGGCCACCACAGATACGCAGTATTTT.